This T cell receptor beta chain was found in a study of T cell repertoires in cytomegalovirus infection. As for the study in general: The authors used CMV epitopes that were HLA-C-restricted (recently identified) and HLA-B-restricted (well studied).

This clonotype was detected once. The antigen is not known. MiXCR, run by TCRdb on the reads, gives a single entry per CDR3 protein. The data show hundreds of thousands of distinct CDR3 sequences, under 45% seen once. CDR1 and CDR2 (germline): SGHTA, FQGTGA. This CDR3 has 14 amino acids. V shed 2 bases and J shed 6 bases, with 13 bases lying between them. This sequence originates from a human donor in good health (CMV status not recorded). Some clones in this sample may be carry-over from other donors' samples. The V call is TRBV7-3, the J call TRBJ1-1; D not certain. The material was cultured PBMCs, obtained from culture after CMV antigen stimulation. Written as DNA, the CDR3 is TGTGCCAGCAGCTTAGGGATTTGGTCCTCTGAAGCTTTCTTT. Protein product: CASSLGIWSSEAFF. The full variable domain, completed using reference TRBV7-3 and TRBJ1-1, is GAGVSQTPSNKVTEKGKYVELRCDPISGHTALYWYRQSLGQGPEFLIYFQGTGAADDSGLPNDRFFAVRPEGSVSTLKIQRTERGDSAVYLCASSLGIWSSEAFFGQGTRLTVV.